The next 26 T cell receptor beta chains were all read from a single sample in a study of cytomegalovirus exposure and HLA in healthy donors. The method was immunoSEQ multiplex PCR; TCRdb's version includes in-frame clones alone and lacks a portion of them. The data contain 100,000 to 150,000 clones, approximately 87% of them singletons. Source material: PBMCs. The receptors derive from a woman between 25 and 40 years old in good health and CMV-seronegative.

This clone has a single count. The J gene is TRBJ1-2, the V gene TRBV6-1; 7 bases fit TRBD1. The CDR3 sequence is 13 residues long. Germline V CDR1 and CDR2: MNHNS, SASEGT. The V gene end was trimmed by 7 bases and the J gene end by 7 bases; junction bases not matched to a gene: 9. As DNA, the CDR3 is TGTGCCAGCATTTCGACAGGGTGGGGTGGCTACACCTTC. It encodes CASISTGWGGYTF.

In its sample, this clone was seen a few times. This sequence joins TRBV7-9 and TRBJ2-2, with D possibly TRBD2 on 5 matching bases. CDR1 is SEHNR and CDR2 is FQNEAQ in the germline V gene (reference sequence). Trimming removed 5 bases at V and 8 bases at J, with 18 bases between. The CDR3 covers 15 residues. The CDR3 region is CASSRARAREGELFF. The CDR3 DNA reads TGTGCCAGCAGCAGGGCCCGAGCCCGGGAAGGGGAGCTGTTTTTT. Using reference TRBV7-9 and TRBJ2-2 for the parts outside the CDR3, the full variable domain is DTGVSQNPRHKITKRGQNVTFRCDPISEHNRLYWYRQTLGQGPEFLTYFQNEAQLEKSRLLSDRFSAERPKGSFSTLEIQRTEQGDSAMYLCASSRARAREGELFFGEGSRLTVL.

This chain uses TRBV11-3 with TRBJ2-7, with D hard to call. Trimming removed 5 bases at V and 0 bases at J, with 5 bases between. The germline V gene has CDR1 SGHNT and CDR2 YENEEA. The CDR3 length is 12 residues. The CDR3: CASSPNSYEQYF. In nucleotides, the CDR3 is TGTGCCAGCAGCCCAAACTCCTACGAGCAGTACTTC.

This chain joins TRBV30 and TRBJ2-7, with TRBD2 identical over 8 bases. The CDR3 totals 12 residues. Germline V lookup: CDR1 GTSNPN, CDR2 SVGIG (reference sequence). The J segment lost 6 bases and the V segment lost 3 bases, leaving 4 bases of the junction unmatched. The CDR3 DNA follows: TGTGCCTGGAGCACCGGGGGGGGCGAGCAGTACTTC. This sequence encodes CAWSTGGGEQYF. The full variable domain, in which reference TRBV30 and TRBJ2-7 provide the parts outside the CDR3, is SQTIHQWPATLVQPVGSPLSLECTVEGTSNPNLYWYRQAAGRGLQLLFYSVGIGQISSEVPQNLSASRPQDRQFILSSKKLLLSDSGFYLCAWSTGGGEQYFGPGTRLTVT.

The chain has TRBV7-8 and TRBJ1-1; D gene ambiguous. V was cut by 1 base and J by 0 bases, with 6 bases left in between. CDR1 is SGHVS and CDR2 is FQNEAQ in the germline V gene. The CDR3 extends over 14 amino acids. Here the CDR3 reads CASSLETLNTEAFF. Written as DNA, the CDR3 is TGTGCCAGCAGCTTAGAAACTTTGAACACTGAAGCTTTCTTT.

This clone was picked up a small number of times. V and J are TRBV6-1 and TRBJ1-5; weak D call: TRBD1 (5 bases). The CDR3 loop spans 14 amino acids. V lost 0 bases and J 6 bases, leaving 9 bases between the germline ends. Per the germline V gene, CDR1 is MNHNS and CDR2 is SASEGT. This chain's CDR3 is CASSEAQGFQPQHF. The CDR3 coding sequence is TGTGCCAGCAGTGAAGCGCAGGGTTTTCAGCCCCAGCATTTT.

The chain combines TRBV2 with TRBJ1-5; tentative D call: TRBD1 (6 bases). The CDR3 covers 14 residues. Germline CDR1 SNHLY, CDR2 FYNNEI. Trimming took off 6 bases at V and 6 bases at J, with 15 bases between the two ends. The CDR3 DNA reads TGTGCCAGCAGCACAGGGAAGACGAGTCAGCCCCAGCATTTT. Amino acids: CASSTGKTSQPQHF.

The CDR3 coding sequence is TGTGCCAGCAGTACACAGGGGCAGTCTGAACAGCCCCAGCATTTT. Its translation is CASSTQGQSEQPQHF. The rearrangement uses TRBV6-1 and TRBJ1-5, with 7 positions matching TRBD1. Germline values: CDR1 MNHNS, CDR2 SASEGT. The CDR3 totals 15 residues. Trimming took 5 bases from V and 7 from J; bases not matched to a gene: 11.

This chain links TRBV25-1 with TRBJ1-1, with no clear D. The CDR3 is 13 amino acids. V lost 1 base to trimming and J lost 1 base, with 4 bases between them. CDR1 is MGHDK and CDR2 is SYGVNS in the germline V gene. CDR3 in amino acids: CASSESGNTEAFF. The DNA of the CDR3 is TGTGCCAGCAGTGAATCAGGGAACACTGAAGCTTTCTTT.

This rearrangement joins TRBV7-2 to TRBJ2-1; 15 bases fit TRBD2. The V and J ends lost 5 bases and 7 bases, in that order; junction bases with no gene match: 6. The CDR3 is 16 amino acids. Germline lookup yields CDR1 SGHTA and CDR2 FQGNSA. CDR3 loop: CASSPRTSGGGNEQFF. The CDR3 coding sequence is TGTGCCAGCAGCCCGAGGACTAGCGGGGGGGGGAATGAGCAGTTCTTC.

This clone was counted a single time. The J gene is TRBJ2-3, the V gene TRBV18, with 7 bases fitting TRBD1. V lost 3 bases and J lost 2; bases outside the gene matches: 5. The V gene's germline CDR1 is KGHSH and CDR2 LQKENI. The CDR3 has 15 residues. CDR3 sequence (DNA): TGTGCCAGCTCACCGGGACAGCTGACCACAGATACGCAGTATTTT. Translated, it gives CASSPGQLTTDTQYF. Based on the CDR3 plus reference TRBV18 and TRBJ2-3, the full variable domain is NAGVMQNPRHLVRRRGQEARLRCSPMKGHSHVYWYRQLPEEGLKFMVYLQKENIIDESGMPKERFSAEFPKEGPSILRIQQVVRGDSAAYFCASSPGQLTTDTQYFGPGTRLTVL.

This clone was counted between two and nine times. The chain carries TRBV5-3 and TRBJ2-5; 9 nucleotides match TRBD1. TRBV5-3 is identified as an open reading frame with a role that is uncertain. The CDR3 runs 16 residues. The J segment lost 5 bases and the V segment lost 4 bases, leaving 12 bases of the junction unmatched. The CDR3 nucleotides read TGTGCCAGAAGCCACAACCGGGACAGGGTAAGGGAGACCCAGTACTTC. The encoded protein is CARSHNRDRVRETQYF.

The chain carries TRBV4-1 and TRBJ2-2; possibly TRBD1 for D (5 bases). From germline, CDR1 is MGHRA and CDR2 YSYEKL. The CDR3 runs 16 residues. With 0 bases removed from V and 4 bases from J, the gap between germline ends came to 12 bases. The CDR3 DNA is TGCGCCAGCAGCCAAGAAGGGGAAGGGTTCACCGGGGAGCTGTTTTTT. Translating it yields CASSQEGEGFTGELFF.

This clone was seen a handful of times. The chain carries TRBV7-9 and TRBJ1-6; 9 bases map to TRBD1. J was trimmed by 10 bases and V by 4 bases; bases with no gene match: 8. Germline V gene sequence: CDR1 SEHNR, CDR2 FQNEAQ (reference sequence). The CDR3 has 15 amino acids. The CDR3 coding sequence is TGTGCCAGCAGCTCGCTGGGACAGGGACCATCACCCCTCCACTTT. Translating it yields CASSSLGQGPSPLHF.

This clone was detected only a few times. This chain joins TRBV7-6 and TRBJ1-2; TRBD1 agrees at 7 bases. The CDR3 extends over 15 amino acids. V gave up 5 bases and J gave up 6 bases; unmatched junction bases: 12. Germline V gives CDR1 SGHVS, CDR2 FNYEAQ. In DNA form, the CDR3 reads TGTGCCAGCAGCCCCAGATTCCGACAGGGAAATGGCTACACCTTC. Its protein product is CASSPRFRQGNGYTF.

The rearrangement uses TRBV5-1 and TRBJ2-3; the match to TRBD2 covers 7 bases. Per the germline V gene, CDR1 is SGHRS and CDR2 is YFSETQ. The V gene end was trimmed by 0 bases and the J gene end by 6 bases; junction bases not matched to a gene: 10. The CDR3 spans 16 residues. CDR3 protein: CASSLVKLADTDTQYF. The CDR3 DNA reads as TGCGCCAGCAGCTTGGTAAAGCTAGCGGATACCGATACGCAGTATTTT.

This chain joins TRBV7-2 and TRBJ2-6; D is possibly TRBD2 (6 bases). Germline V gives CDR1 SGHTA, CDR2 FQGNSA. Trimming took 8 bases from V and 1 from J, leaving 15 bases between them. The CDR3 runs to 16 residues. The CDR3 coding sequence is TGTGCCAGCGGCCATTGGGGGAGGTCTGGGGCCAACGTCCTGACTTTC. The encoded protein is CASGHWGRSGANVLTF.

The chain carries TRBV7-9 and TRBJ2-5, with 7 bases lining up with TRBD1. The CDR3 has 17 amino acids. Germline CDR1 reads SEHNR; CDR2 reads FQNEAQ (reference sequence). The V gene end was trimmed by 3 bases and the J gene end by 5 bases; junction bases not matched to a gene: 15. The CDR3 spells CASSFIPGQRNGETQYF. In DNA form, the CDR3 reads TGTGCCAGCAGCTTCATTCCGGGACAGAGGAACGGGGAGACCCAGTACTTC. Combining the CDR3 with reference TRBV7-9 and TRBJ2-5 gives the whole variable domain DTGVSQNPRHKITKRGQNVTFRCDPISEHNRLYWYRQTLGQGPEFLTYFQNEAQLEKSRLLSDRFSAERPKGSFSTLEIQRTEQGDSAMYLCASSFIPGQRNGETQYFGPGTRLLVL.

The chain joins TRBV7-9 to TRBJ2-1; D remains unclear. Deletions cut 2 bases from V and 4 bases from J, with 6 bases between. Per the germline V gene, CDR1 is SEHNR and CDR2 is FQNEAQ (reference sequence). This CDR3 is 13 amino acids long. CDR3 DNA sequence: TGTGCCAGCAGCTTAAACAGTTACAATGAGCAGTTCTTC. Amino acid sequence: CASSLNSYNEQFF.

This clone was picked up one time. As DNA, the CDR3 is TGTGCCAGCTCACCACCGGGCACCTACGAGCAGTACTTC. Its protein is CASSPPGTYEQYF. The chain carries TRBV18 and TRBJ2-7; D is unclear. In germline, CDR1 is KGHSH, CDR2 LQKENI. This CDR3 spans 13 amino acids. The V end was cut by 0 bases, the J end by 2 bases, with 5 bases between.

This chain connects TRBV7-9 to TRBJ2-1; 10 positions agree with TRBD1. The CDR3 covers 15 residues. Germline V CDR1 and CDR2: SEHNR, FQNEAQ (reference sequence). V gave up 5 bases and J gave up 4 bases; unmatched junction bases: 5. Here the CDR3 reads CASSLRDRGYNEQFF. The DNA for the CDR3 is TGTGCCAGCAGCCTACGGGACAGGGGATACAATGAGCAGTTCTTC.

This sequence joins TRBV7-9 and TRBJ2-7; D is unclear. This CDR3 is 16 amino acids long. Germline loops: CDR1 SEHNR, CDR2 FQNEAQ (reference sequence). The V and J ends lost 1 base and 3 bases respectively, with 16 bases between them. The CDR3, as DNA: TGTGCCAGCAGCTTAGGGGCGCAGTTTCACCACTACGAGCAGTACTTC. Amino acids: CASSLGAQFHHYEQYF.

This chain uses TRBV5-4 with TRBJ2-2; TRBD1 might be the D (6 bases). Germline CDR1 reads SGHNT; CDR2 reads YYREEE (reference sequence). The CDR3 length is 15 residues. The V gene lost 2 bases and the J gene lost 2 bases, with 10 bases spanning the gap. The CDR3 nucleotides read TGTGCCAGCAGCTTACAGGGAATAAACACCGGGGAGCTGTTTTTT. Translating gives CASSLQGINTGELFF.

V usage is TRBV6-5 and J usage is TRBJ2-5, with 7 bases identical to TRBD2. Germline CDR1 reads MNHEY; CDR2 reads SVGAGI. V lost 5 bases and J lost 7; bases outside the gene matches: 4. This CDR3 contains 12 residues. CDR3 nucleotide sequence: TGTGCCAGCAGTCCACCGGGGGGGACCCAGTACTTC. This sequence encodes CASSPPGGTQYF.

This clone was found once. The chain combines TRBV7-2 with TRBJ2-3; TRBD2 agrees at 14 bases. The CDR3 has 16 residues. With V trimmed by 3 bases and J by 1 base, 0 bases remained unmatched. From germline, CDR1 is SGHTA and CDR2 FQGNSA. The CDR3 DNA follows: TGTGCCAGCAGCTTGGGACTAGCGGGGGGCACAGATACGCAGTATTTT. This codes for CASSLGLAGGTDTQYF.

This clone was detected a few times. J is TRBJ1-1 and V is TRBV27, with D possibly being TRBD1 (6 bases). Trimming removed 2 bases from V and 1 base from J, with 8 bases in between. The CDR3 length is 14 residues. Germline CDR1 reads MNHEY; CDR2 reads SMNVEV (reference sequence). This chain's CDR3 is CASSLQGRNTEAFF. The CDR3 DNA follows: TGTGCCAGCAGTTTACAGGGGAGGAACACTGAAGCTTTCTTT.